One and the same sample provided the 32 T cell receptor beta chains below, sequenced in a study of T-cell reconstitution after alpha-beta-depleted transplantation in children. Unique molecular identifiers tagged the TCRbeta library. TCRdb passed the PCR reads through MiXCR, listing each CDR3 protein once. The repertoire holds some 150,000 distinct CDR3 sequences, with around 8.5% as singletons. Sequences were derived from PBMCs, mostly from graft donor cells, sampled 180 days after TCRalphabeta/CD19-depleted stem cell transplant. The origin of the receptors is a female patient aged 2-10 years who had a stem cell transplant for congenital amegakaryocytic thrombocytopenia, so the T cells may come from the graft donor.

This clonotype has ten or more counts. CDR3 amino acids: CASSKGQGIGEQYF. The DNA of the CDR3 is TGTGCCAGCAGCAAGGGACAGGGAATTGGGGAGCAGTACTTC. The rearrangement uses TRBV28 and TRBJ2-7; TRBD1 aligns across 9 bases. There are 14 residues in the CDR3. CDR1 is MDHEN, CDR2 SYDVKM, per germline. Trimming took 6 bases from V and 7 from J; bases not matched to a gene: 10.

This clonotype occurred many times. The chain joins TRBV29-1 to TRBJ1-2, with 7 nucleotides matching TRBD1. Germline CDR1 and CDR2: SQVTM and ANQGSEA. The CDR3 runs to 12 residues. Trimming removed 7 bases from V and 5 bases from J; junction bases left unmatched: 7. CDR3: CSARTGAYGYTF. DNA for the CDR3: TGCAGCGCTAGGACAGGAGCATATGGCTACACCTTC. Full variable domain (remainder filled in from reference TRBV29-1 and TRBJ1-2): SAVISQKPSRDICQRGTSLTIQCQVDSQVTMMFWYRQQPGQSLTLIATANQGSEATYESGFVIDKFPISRPNLTFSTLTVSNMSPEDSSIYLCSARTGAYGYTFGSGTRLTVV.

The J gene is TRBJ2-7, the V gene TRBV27, with TRBD2 as a possible D gene (6 bases). The CDR3 runs to 15 residues. Deletions cut 3 bases from V and 6 bases from J, with 18 bases between. Germline V CDR1 and CDR2: MNHEY, SMNVEV (reference sequence). The chain's CDR3 is CASSFLGLHPREQYF. The CDR3 DNA reads as TGTGCCAGCAGTTTCCTGGGACTCCATCCCCGCGAGCAGTACTTC.

This clonotype was detected many times. V usage is TRBV5-1 and J usage is TRBJ2-5; 8 bases agree with TRBD1. Trimming cost V 4 bases and J 4 bases; bases outside gene matches: 9. The length of the CDR3 is 15 residues. Germline CDR1 is SGHRS and CDR2 is YFSETQ. The CDR3 DNA follows: TGCGCCAGCAGCCTGACCCCTGACAGGGGAGAGACCCAGTACTTC. This codes for CASSLTPDRGETQYF.

This clonotype showed up many times. The chain is built from TRBV20-1 and TRBJ1-1; possibly TRBD1 for D (5 bases). V was clipped by 2 bases and J by 5 bases, with 9 bases between them. Germline V gene sequence: CDR1 DFQATT, CDR2 SNEGSKA (reference sequence). The CDR3 runs 12 residues. The CDR3: CSARRGRTEAFF. CDR3 DNA sequence: TGCAGTGCTAGAAGGGGAAGAACTGAAGCTTTCTTT.

This clonotype was recorded a few times. The V call is TRBV11-2, the J call TRBJ2-5; tentative D call: TRBD1 (5 bases). The CDR3 is 15 amino acids. V shed 1 base and J shed 2 bases, with 11 bases lying between them. The germline V gene has CDR1 SGHAT and CDR2 FQNNGV. CDR3 region: CASSLVQQGQETQYF. Here the CDR3 DNA reads TGTGCCAGCAGCTTAGTGCAGCAGGGTCAAGAGACCCAGTACTTC.

Remarks on this clonotype: This may be a read error, as it is one base from a much larger clone. This rearrangement joins TRBV5-5 to TRBJ2-3, with unresolved D. The germline V gene has CDR1 SGHKS and CDR2 YYEKEE (reference sequence). Trimming shortened V by 3 bases and J by 4 bases, and 9 bases separated the two germline ends. The CDR3 extends over 13 amino acids. DNA of the CDR3: TGTGCCAGCAGCTCCAGTATCGCAGATACGCAGTATTTT. This gives the protein CASSSSIADTQYF.

As regards this clonotype: This may be a read error: a much more frequent sequence differs by one nucleotide. The chain links TRBV5-1 to TRBJ1-2; 9 bases map to TRBD1. CDR1 SGHRS and CDR2 YFSETQ come from the germline V gene. The CDR3 has 15 amino acids. V shed 3 bases and J 8 bases; nucleotides not matched to a gene: 11. The CDR3 nucleotides are TGCGCCAGCAGCTCCGGGGACAGGGCTCAAGCAGGCTACACCTTC. Amino acid sequence: CASSSGDRAQAGYTF.

This clonotype occurred many times. This sequence joins TRBV20-1 and TRBJ1-5, with 7 bases matching TRBD1. From germline, CDR1 is DFQATT and CDR2 SNEGSKA (reference sequence). The CDR3 has 14 residues. V lost 5 bases to trimming and J lost 0 bases; unmatched junction nucleotides: 4. CDR3 sequence (DNA): TGCAGTGCTCACGGGACAGATAGCAATCAGCCCCAGCATTTT. The encoded protein is CSAHGTDSNQPQHF.

This clonotype was observed at least ten times. Relative to the germline gene, one junction end is altered; a read error may explain this. The gene calls are TRBV5-1 and TRBJ1-1; D is undetermined. Germline values: CDR1 SGHRS, CDR2 YFSETQ. The CDR3 totals 13 residues. This CDR3 reads CASSLGMNTEAFF. DNA for the CDR3: TGTGCCAGCAGCTTAGGCATGAACACTGAAGCTTTCTTT. Combining the CDR3 with reference TRBV5-1 and TRBJ1-1 gives the whole variable domain KAGVTQTPRYLIKTRGQQVTLSCSPISGHRSVSWYQQTPGQGLQFLFEYFSETQRNKGNFPGRFSGRQFSNSRSEMNVSTLELGDSALYLCASSLGMNTEAFFGQGTRLTVV.

This clonotype showed up many times. The junction departs from the called germline gene at one end, perhaps through a read error. This chain uses TRBV28 with TRBJ2-5, with D perhaps TRBD1 or TRBD2 (5 bases each). Germline loops: CDR1 MDHEN, CDR2 SYDVKM. The CDR3 length is 12 residues. CDR3 protein: CASSLPGTPYHF. CDR3 DNA: TGTGCCAGCAGTTTACCCGGGACCCCTTATCACTTC.

This clonotype was recorded at least ten times. This rearrangement joins TRBV6-1 to TRBJ2-7; 7 bases are shared with TRBD1. Looked up from germline, CDR1 is MNHNS and CDR2 is SASEGT. Germline trimming cut 6 bases from V and 3 bases from J; bases unmatched to any gene: 5. The CDR3 has 13 residues. In DNA, the CDR3 is TGTGCCAGCAGAGGGACAGAGAGCTACGAGCAGTACTTC. As protein: CASRGTESYEQYF.

This clonotype has only a few counts. The CDR3 DNA reads TGTGCCAGCAGCCGATTCCGGGACAGGGTCTACGAGCAGTACTTC. Translated: CASSRFRDRVYEQYF. The rearrangement links TRBV14 to TRBJ2-7; 9 bases align to TRBD1. The CDR3 covers 15 residues. Per the germline V gene, CDR1 is SGHDN and CDR2 is FVKESK. After removal of 4 bases from V and 3 bases from J, the junction contained 7 bases not matched to a gene.

This clonotype was picked up a small number of times. The CDR3 spells CASSLLGPSYGYTF. In DNA form, the CDR3 reads TGTGCCAGCAGCTTGCTGGGACCTTCCTATGGCTACACCTTC. V and J are TRBV5-6 and TRBJ1-2; TRBD1 might be the D (5 bases). This CDR3 is built from 14 residues. Germline lookup yields CDR1 SGHDT and CDR2 YYEEEE. V lost 1 base to trimming and J lost 4 bases, with 11 bases between them.

This clonotype was seen many times. The chain is built from TRBV3-1 and TRBJ2-7; D is unresolved. The CDR3 spans 11 residues. Germline lookup yields CDR1 LGHDT and CDR2 YNNKEL (reference sequence). Trimming shortened V by 2 bases and J by 7 bases, and 6 bases separated the two germline ends. The CDR3 bases are TGTGCCAGCAGCCAATTTAGTGAGCAGTACTTC. As protein: CASSQFSEQYF.

In its sample, this clonotype was seen many times. V and J are TRBV12-3 or TRBV12-4 and TRBJ2-1; D is unresolved. This CDR3 is built from 12 residues. Deletions cut 6 bases from V and 2 bases from J, with 5 bases between. CDR3 in amino acids: CASRLTYNEQFF. Written as DNA, the CDR3 is TGTGCCAGCAGACTCACCTACAATGAGCAGTTCTTC.

This clonotype was counted ten times or more. The chain combines TRBV7-6 with TRBJ2-7; TRBD1 might be the D (5 bases). The V end lost 1 base, the J end lost 3 bases, and 22 bases lay between the germline ends. CDR1 SGHVS and CDR2 FNYEAQ come from the germline V gene. This CDR3 region has 18 residues. This CDR3 is CASSLVPHTWGVYYEQYF. The CDR3 DNA sequence: TGTGCCAGCAGCTTAGTCCCCCACACGTGGGGCGTTTACTACGAGCAGTACTTC.

This clonotype was seen ten or more times. The chain joins TRBV28 to TRBJ2-1; D perhaps matches TRBD2 (6 bases). This CDR3 is 17 amino acids long. The germline V gene has CDR1 MDHEN and CDR2 SYDVKM. V lost 5 bases, J lost 0 bases, and 17 bases lay in between. CDR3 coding DNA: TGTGCCAGCAGTCCAACCGGGACTCCAAGCTCCTACAATGAGCAGTTCTTC. Translating it yields CASSPTGTPSSYNEQFF.

V usage is TRBV19 and J usage is TRBJ2-5; D gene uncertain. The CDR3 length is 12 residues. V was pared by 7 bases and J by 4 bases, with 10 bases between. CDR1 is LNHDA, CDR2 SQIVND, per germline (reference sequence). CDR3 DNA: TGTGCCAGTAACCGTCGAGGAGAGACCCAGTACTTC. Protein sequence: CASNRRGETQYF.

This clonotype occurred many times. The rearrangement links TRBV18 to TRBJ2-7, with a possible D match to TRBD2 (5 bases). Trimming stripped 6 bases from V and 5 bases from J, with 14 bases between. CDR3 length equals 13 residues. Germline V gene data show CDR1 as KGHSH and CDR2 as LQKENI. The CDR3 here is CASSLAWGDEQYF. The CDR3 coding sequence is TGTGCCAGCTCCCTGGCTTGGGGAGACGAGCAGTACTTC.

This clonotype was seen a handful of times. The chain couples TRBV12-3 or TRBV12-4 to TRBJ2-5, with TRBD1 as a possible D gene (5 bases). This CDR3 spans 14 amino acids. The V end was cut by 5 bases, the J end by 5 bases, with 15 bases between. The CDR3 nucleotides read TGTGCCAGCAGTCCCTCTGGCAGGGTGGAGACCCAGTACTTC. The encoded protein is CASSPSGRVETQYF.

This clonotype was counted at least ten times. V gene TRBV20-1 combines with J gene TRBJ2-3; 9 positions agree with TRBD2. The CDR3 is 18 amino acids. Germline CDR1 DFQATT, CDR2 SNEGSKA (reference sequence). J gave up 0 bases and V 5 bases, and 15 bases lay outside the gene matches. The CDR3 DNA sequence: TGCAGTGCTGCAGTCTCTGGCGGGGGGGCCACCAGCACAGATACGCAGTATTTT. The encoded protein is CSAAVSGGGATSTDTQYF.

This clonotype was counted many times. The rearrangement links TRBV5-1 to TRBJ2-1; 8 nucleotides line up with TRBD2. The CDR3 contains 15 residues. From germline, CDR1 is SGHRS and CDR2 YFSETQ. J was trimmed by 4 bases and V by 4 bases; bases with no gene match: 7. CDR3 nucleotides: TGCGCCAGCAGCACCGCGGGGGGACTTTACAATGAGCAGTTCTTC. It specifies CASSTAGGLYNEQFF. Based on the CDR3 plus reference TRBV5-1 and TRBJ2-1, the full variable domain is KAGVTQTPRYLIKTRGQQVTLSCSPISGHRSVSWYQQTPGQGLQFLFEYFSETQRNKGNFPGRFSGRQFSNSRSEMNVSTLELGDSALYLCASSTAGGLYNEQFFGPGTRLTVL.

This clonotype was observed at least ten times. V gene TRBV14 combines with J gene TRBJ2-7, with TRBD2 as a possible D gene (5 bases). Trimming cost V 3 bases and J 7 bases, with 22 bases left between them. Germline V gene data show CDR1 as SGHDN and CDR2 as FVKESK. CDR3 length equals 16 residues. This chain's CDR3 is CASSQTTGKTPREQYF. CDR3 coding DNA: TGTGCCAGCAGCCAGACTACGGGGAAAACCCCTCGAGAGCAGTACTTC.

This clonotype was detected many times. The chain couples TRBV3-1 to TRBJ2-7; tentative D call: TRBD1 (5 bases). V was trimmed by 0 bases and J by 0 bases, leaving 12 bases between them. This CDR3 comprises 16 residues. Germline V gives CDR1 LGHDT, CDR2 YNNKEL (reference sequence). The CDR3 nucleotides are TGTGCCAGCAGCCAAGACGCAGGGCGAAGCTCCTACGAGCAGTACTTC. The encoded protein is CASSQDAGRSSYEQYF.

This clonotype was recorded many times. The chain links TRBV7-2 to TRBJ2-3; weak D call: TRBD2 (7 bases). The CDR3 covers 14 residues. Trimming shortened V by 5 bases and J by 6 bases, and 15 bases separated the two germline ends. From germline, CDR1 is SGHTA and CDR2 FQGNSA. The CDR3: CASSPRRGADTQYF. Here the CDR3 DNA reads TGTGCCAGCAGCCCCCGCCGGGGGGCGGATACGCAGTATTTT.

This clonotype was found many times. The V call is TRBV5-1, the J call TRBJ2-2; a possible D gene is TRBD1 (6 bases). The CDR3 covers 20 residues. V was cut by 0 bases and J by 2 bases, with 23 bases left in between. The germline gives CDR1 SGHRS, CDR2 YFSETQ. In DNA form, the CDR3 reads TGCGCCAGCAGCTTGGTCGGTTTCGGCAGGGGTTCCATCAACACCGGGGAGCTGTTTTTT. Its protein product is CASSLVGFGRGSINTGELFF.

The DNA for the CDR3 is TGCGCCAGCAGCAGTCAACTTTCGAACACCGGGGAGCTGTTTTTT. The encoded protein is CASSSQLSNTGELFF. V is TRBV5-1 and J is TRBJ2-2; D remains ambiguous. Germline V gene data show CDR1 as SGHRS and CDR2 as YFSETQ. The CDR3 covers 15 residues. Trimming pared 4 bases from V and 0 bases from J, leaving 10 bases between.

This clonotype was picked up many times. The chain uses TRBV20-1 and TRBJ2-3; no clear D gene. CDR1 is DFQATT and CDR2 is SNEGSKA in the germline V gene (reference sequence). The CDR3 has 16 residues. Trimming removed 2 bases from V and 2 bases from J, with 17 bases in between. The CDR3 reads CSARRQPSSFTDTQYF. The CDR3 DNA reads as TGCAGTGCTAGACGTCAACCTAGTTCTTTCACAGATACGCAGTATTTT.

This clonotype was observed at least ten times. This chain uses TRBV6-5 with TRBJ2-4; no clear D. Trimming stripped 2 bases from V and 0 bases from J, with 8 bases between. CDR1 and CDR2 from the germline V gene are MNHEY and SVGAGI. The CDR3 covers 15 residues. The CDR3 coding sequence is TGTGCCAGCAGTTACCATGGACCAGCCAAAAACATTCAGTACTTC. It translates to CASSYHGPAKNIQYF.

This clonotype occurred many times. CDR3 in amino acids: CASTKGTGPWPQHF. The CDR3 DNA reads TGTGCCAGCACCAAAGGAACAGGACCTTGGCCCCAGCATTTT. The chain recombines TRBV28 with TRBJ1-5; tentative D call: TRBD1 (5 bases). Germline V gene sequence: CDR1 MDHEN, CDR2 SYDVKM. V was cut by 7 bases and J by 9 bases, with 19 bases left in between. The CDR3 runs 14 residues. The full variable domain, with the rest looked up from reference TRBV28 and TRBJ1-5, is DVKVTQSSRYLVKRTGEKVFLECVQDMDHENMFWYRQDPGLGLRLIYFSYDVKMKEKGDIPEGYSVSREKKERFSLILESASTNQTSMYLCASTKGTGPWPQHFGDGTRLSIL.

The J gene is TRBJ2-1, the V gene TRBV7-2; 10 nucleotides agree with TRBD2. The V and J ends lost 5 bases and 3 bases, in that order; junction bases with no gene match: 10. Looked up from germline, CDR1 is SGHTA and CDR2 is FQGNSA. The CDR3 is 17 amino acids. CDR3 DNA: TGTGCCAGCAGCCGAAGGACTAGCGGCCCTCTCTACAATGAGCAGTTCTTC. Its protein product is CASSRRTSGPLYNEQFF.